This T cell receptor (beta chain) was recovered during a study of human T cells and chemical hapten exposure (TCRdb year 2021). Context from the whole study: For sensitization, 2% DPC in acetone was applied to a roughly 2 cm by roughly 2 cm area of upper inner arm skin. Throughout the study period of around 24 weeks, patients also received therapeutic DPC doses to the scalp every week. This study followed changes in the peripheral blood TCR repertoire in vivo during primary and secondary sensitization of alopecia patients to the hapten diphenylcyclopropenone (DPC). The mostly female patient cohort included alopecia areata with under or over 50% scalp involvement, alopecia totalis and alopecia universalis. Libraries were pooled for sequencing, and per-sample TCR yields varied mainly because of small differences in library volumes within the pool. For TCR sequencing, blood came from approximately 29 alopecia patients at anywhere from one to four time points (pre-sensitization, 2, 6 and 24 weeks). Blood samples were taken from patients before sensitization (week 0) and at 2, 6 and about 24 weeks after DPC sensitization. Patch testing was done on the upper back using Finn chambers containing 0.01% DPC, and results were scored after 6 days according to International Contact Dermatitis Research Group standards. Findings and caveats that apply to the study as a whole: Expanded TCRs formed significantly more large CDR3 similarity clusters than pre-sensitization or healthy control sets, consistent with antigen-driven responses. No change with DPC sensitization was found in the number of TCRs above 1 in 1000 frequency, and no evidence of global repertoire structure alterations was found. Patch test score correlated positively with the number of PT1 expanded TCRs, reaching significance at thresholds 8, 16 and 32 but not at 4. After repeated subsampling, changes were observed in the strength of the expansion versus patch-test correlation and in the threshold at which the correlation became significant. Because every patient had alopecia, a presumed autoimmune disease, the patients' immune response might differ from that of healthy individuals.

The label giving this sample's time point can be read as: pre-sensitization, week 0. Reading the label with the study, this specimen's treatment or condition is: therapeutic diphenylcyclopropenone sensitization with weekly scalp DPC. At every patch-test visit, the blood draw took place before the patch test was put on. To be eligible, patients had to be aged 18 to 70, diagnosed with alopecia and judged suitable for DPC therapy, while pregnant patients were excluded. Unfractionated whole blood was collected in Tempus Blood RNA tubes, and total RNA was extracted from that blood. Points on this clonotype: Its antigen is still unknown. One base away there is no much larger clone; base qualities are not given.

Receptor libraries were prepared by RACE. These reads were obtained on a NextSeq 500. During library preparation, unique molecular identifiers were attached to individual cDNA molecules so that TCRs could be counted in a quantitative, reproducible way. Both TCR alpha and TCR beta chains were sequenced from each blood RNA sample. In the paper's pipeline: The median number of TCRs per sample was 95,638, ranging from about 20,000 to 750,000. V, J and CDR3 annotation of the TCR reads was carried out using the Decombinator software suite. For the PS versus PT1 abundance plots, all samples were subsampled to the same number of TCRs (28,000). Expanded TCRs were defined as absent before sensitization and observed at least eight times at the 2-week time point. TCRdb's own reprocessing of the public reads used fastp at Q25 and MiXCR and kept productive beta chains. Each entry is one CDR3 protein sequence, shown with its most common DNA and genes. What appears here as the V and J calls and clone size reflects TCRdb's work, not the paper's. The sample table records around 100,000 distinct CDR3 sequences; approximately 11% of these occur just once. 3.1% of the sample is held by the ten biggest clonotypes.

As encoded in the germline V gene, CDR1 is SQVTM while CDR2 is ANQGSEA. The CDR3 starts with the cysteine, ends with the phenylalanine, and has 13 residues. Solely the CDR3 DNA is kept, with 39 bases framed from the first base. V is cut by 5 bases and J by 7 bases, and the space between the germline ends is 14 bases. The clonotype comes from a woman in her sixties or seventies with alopecia areata. Some clones in this sample may be carry-over from other donors' samples. This chain joins TRBV29-1 to TRBJ2-2, with TRBD2 perhaps the D gene, on 7 matching bases. Sample: whole blood, taken in connection with sensitization to the hapten diphenylcyclopropenone (DPC). The CDR3 corresponds to CSVRGAYHGELFF. The nucleotide sequence is TGCAGCGTTCGGGGGGCTTATCACGGGGAGCTGTTTTTT.